This TCR beta chain was identified during a study of cytomegalovirus exposure and HLA in healthy donors. Study background: As released early, the data held approximately 80 million unique TCRs from HLA-typed donors.

Notes on the study in general: In a later analysis, TCR beta V- and J-gene trimming showed a link to a missense DCLRE1C variant. Cytomegalovirus-associated status was assigned to about 150 TCR beta chains. Productive status was seen about 90% or about 30% of the time for most TCR beta V segments in an earlier analysis.

Researchers ran the PCR with 60 Vbeta and 13 Jbeta primers. TCRdb's table, derived via immunoSEQ multiplex PCR, lists solely in-frame clones and lacks some. The table lists approximately 220,000 clones, roughly 75% of them singletons. About this clone itself: Its antigen remains unidentified.

Material: PBMCs. This TCR was recovered from a woman in her twenties or thirties in good health and CMV-seronegative.

The CDR3, as DNA: TGCGCCAGCAGCTTGGTACGGGATCCATACGAGCAGTACTTC. Amino acids: CASSLVRDPYEQYF. V is TRBV5-1 and J is TRBJ2-7; D may be TRBD2 (5 bases). This CDR3 region has 14 residues. Germline-derived CDR1 and CDR2 are SGHRS and YFSETQ. The V and J ends lost 0 bases and 4 bases respectively, with 11 bases between them.